What follows are 5 T cell receptor beta chains derived from one specimen sequenced in a study of T-cell memory formation after mild COVID-19. TCRdb independently ran MiXCR on the 5' RACE reads; one entry per CDR3 protein. The sample has a few hundred thousand distinct CDR3 sequences; roughly 22% are singletons. Sequencing input: PBMCs or a T cell subset sorted from them (not recorded which). The origin of the receptors is an adult woman who had mild COVID-19 (a few samples of this study predate the infection). Cell type and time point are not known.

This clonotype has just a few counts. V is TRBV3-1 and J is TRBJ2-5, with D possibly matching TRBD2 (5 bases). Trimming left V 5 bases short and J 9 bases short, with 10 bases between. This CDR3 is built from 11 residues. Germline loops: CDR1 LGHDT, CDR2 YNNKEL (reference sequence). The CDR3 DNA reads as TGTGCCAGCAGCGAGAGGCGGGCCCAGTACTTC. Translation gives CASSERRAQYF.

The chain is built from TRBV5-1 and TRBJ2-5; no firm D call. V shed 0 bases and J shed 9 bases, with 18 bases lying between them. The CDR3 spans 15 residues. Germline V gene data show CDR1 as SGHRS and CDR2 as YFSETQ. The CDR3 DNA follows: TGCGCCAGCAGCTTGGACGGCACCGCCAAAGTGGCCCAGTACTTC. Translated: CASSLDGTAKVAQYF.

The rearrangement joins TRBV7-9 to TRBJ2-5; D not certain. The CDR3 runs to 14 residues. Per germline, CDR1 SEHNR and CDR2 FQNEAQ (reference sequence). V lost 7 bases and J lost 0, with 12 bases in between. The CDR3: CASNALRYQETQYF. The CDR3 DNA is TGTGCCAGCAACGCTCTAAGGTACCAAGAGACCCAGTACTTC.

In this sample, this clonotype turned up a few times. This chain joins TRBV7-9 and TRBJ2-7; 8 nucleotides agree with TRBD1. With V trimmed by 9 bases and J by 4 bases, 8 bases remained unmatched. Germline CDR1 SEHNR, CDR2 FQNEAQ (reference sequence). The CDR3 runs 13 residues. As DNA, the CDR3 is TGTGCCAGTGCCGGGACAGGACCGTACGAGCAGTACTTC. Translated, it gives CASAGTGPYEQYF.

The chain links TRBV6-1 to TRBJ2-5; no definite D call. CDR1 MNHNS and CDR2 SASEGT come from the germline V gene. V dropped 2 bases and J dropped 4 bases, with 14 bases sitting between them. This CDR3 has 15 residues. For the CDR3, the DNA is TGTGCCAGCAGTGAACATCAGACCCAAGGAGAGACCCAGTACTTC. Translated: CASSEHQTQGETQYF.